This T cell receptor (beta chain) was documented in a study of T cell repertoires in cytomegalovirus infection. Study-level background: Public TCR beta signature analysis indicated the presence of both CMV infection and matching HLA type. Overall study results and limits: Predominance within the ex vivo response was attributable to HLA-C-restricted CMV-specific TCR beta clonotypes. Cumulative frequency (of public TCR beta family members) identified carriers of CMV plus the relevant HLA.

TCRdb redid the calling of the reads with MiXCR, one entry per CDR3 protein. The table shows about 210,000 distinct CDR3 sequences, with 6% to 8% occurring only once. The CDR3 is 14 residues long. Trimming removed 5 bases from V and 8 bases from J, with 16 bases in between. Per the germline V gene, CDR1 is SNHLY and CDR2 is FYNNEI. This clonotype was recorded many times. Its antigen is undetermined. The clonotype comes from a human donor in good health (CMV status not recorded). Some clones in this sample may be carry-over from other donors' samples. The chain carries TRBV2 and TRBJ2-1, with D possibly matching TRBD1 (6 bases). Sequencing input: PBMCs. The DNA of the CDR3 is TGTGCCAGCAGTCTACTCCTGACAGGTGATGAGCAGTTCTTC. This gives the protein CASSLLLTGDEQFF.